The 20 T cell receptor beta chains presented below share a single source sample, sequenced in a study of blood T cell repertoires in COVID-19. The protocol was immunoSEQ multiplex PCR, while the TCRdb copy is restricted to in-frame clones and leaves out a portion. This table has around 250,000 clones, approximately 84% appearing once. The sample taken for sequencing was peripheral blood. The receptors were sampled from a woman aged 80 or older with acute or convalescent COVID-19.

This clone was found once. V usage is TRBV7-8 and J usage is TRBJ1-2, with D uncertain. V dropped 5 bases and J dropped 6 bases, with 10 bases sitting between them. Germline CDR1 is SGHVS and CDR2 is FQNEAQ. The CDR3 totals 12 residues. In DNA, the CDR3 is TGTGCCAGCAGCCACGATGGCAATGGCTACACCTTC. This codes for CASSHDGNGYTF.

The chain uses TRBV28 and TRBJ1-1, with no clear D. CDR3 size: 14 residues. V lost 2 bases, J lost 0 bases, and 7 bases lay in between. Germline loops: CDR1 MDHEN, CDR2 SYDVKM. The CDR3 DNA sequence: TGTGCCAGCAGTTTAATCCAGATGAACACTGAAGCTTTCTTT. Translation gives CASSLIQMNTEAFF.

This CDR3 reads CASSPDRGRNSPLHF. The CDR3 DNA follows: TGTGCCAGCTCACCGGACAGGGGGCGTAATTCACCCCTCCACTTT. This sequence joins TRBV18 and TRBJ1-6, with 11 positions matching TRBD1. CDR3 size: 15 residues. Losses at the gene ends were 3 bases for V and 6 bases for J; bases not matched to a gene: 1. Germline assignment: CDR1 KGHSH and CDR2 LQKENI.

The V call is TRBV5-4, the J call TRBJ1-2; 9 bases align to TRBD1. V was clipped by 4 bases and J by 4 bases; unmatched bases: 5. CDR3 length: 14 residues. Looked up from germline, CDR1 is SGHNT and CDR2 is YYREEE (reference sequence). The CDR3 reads CASSPDRGSYGYTF. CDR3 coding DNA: TGTGCCAGCAGCCCGGACAGGGGATCCTATGGCTACACCTTC.

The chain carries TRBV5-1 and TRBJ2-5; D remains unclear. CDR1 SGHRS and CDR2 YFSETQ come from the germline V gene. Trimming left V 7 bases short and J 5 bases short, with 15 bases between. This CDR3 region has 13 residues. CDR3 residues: CASFGGLQETQYF. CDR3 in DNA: TGCGCCAGCTTCGGTGGGCTCCAGGAGACCCAGTACTTC.

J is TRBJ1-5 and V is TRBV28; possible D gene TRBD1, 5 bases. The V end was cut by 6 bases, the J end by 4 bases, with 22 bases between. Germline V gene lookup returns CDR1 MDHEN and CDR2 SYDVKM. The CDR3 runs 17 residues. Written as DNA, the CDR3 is TGTGCCAGCAGCCCTCAGGGTAGAGGTGAGAGTAATCAGCCCCAGCATTTT. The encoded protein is CASSPQGRGESNQPQHF. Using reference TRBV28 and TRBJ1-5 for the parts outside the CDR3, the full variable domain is DVKVTQSSRYLVKRTGEKVFLECVQDMDHENMFWYRQDPGLGLRLIYFSYDVKMKEKGDIPEGYSVSREKKERFSLILESASTNQTSMYLCASSPQGRGESNQPQHFGDGTRLSIL.

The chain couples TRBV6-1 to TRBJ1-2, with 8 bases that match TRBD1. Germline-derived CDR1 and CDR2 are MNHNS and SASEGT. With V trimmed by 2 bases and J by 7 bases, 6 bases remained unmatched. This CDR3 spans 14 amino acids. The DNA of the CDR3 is TGTGCCAGCAGTGAATACCCAGGGGGCTCTGGCTACACCTTC. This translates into CASSEYPGGSGYTF.

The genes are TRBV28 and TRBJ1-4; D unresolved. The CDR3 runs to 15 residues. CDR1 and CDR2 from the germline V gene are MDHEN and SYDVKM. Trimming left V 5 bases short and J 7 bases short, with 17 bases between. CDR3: CASSPLGGRSEKLFF. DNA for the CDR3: TGTGCCAGCAGTCCTCTTGGAGGGCGGAGTGAAAAACTGTTTTTT.

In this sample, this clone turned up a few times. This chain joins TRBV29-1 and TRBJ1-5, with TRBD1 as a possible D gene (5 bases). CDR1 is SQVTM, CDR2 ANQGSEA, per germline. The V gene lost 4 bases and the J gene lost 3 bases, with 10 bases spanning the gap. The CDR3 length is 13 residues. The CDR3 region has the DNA TGCAGCGTTGTATTAGGGGTCAATCAGCCCCAGCATTTT. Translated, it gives CSVVLGVNQPQHF.

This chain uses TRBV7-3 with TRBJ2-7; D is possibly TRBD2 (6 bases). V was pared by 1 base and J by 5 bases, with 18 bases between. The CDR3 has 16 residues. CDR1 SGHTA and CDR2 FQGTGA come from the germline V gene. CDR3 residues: CASSLNARGAGNEQYF. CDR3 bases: TGTGCCAGCAGCTTAAACGCACGCGGGGCGGGAAACGAGCAGTACTTC.

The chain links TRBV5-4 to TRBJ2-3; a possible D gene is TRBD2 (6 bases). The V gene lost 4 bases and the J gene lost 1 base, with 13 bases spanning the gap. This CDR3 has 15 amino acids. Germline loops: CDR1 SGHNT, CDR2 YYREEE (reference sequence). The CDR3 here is CASSHLGGGTDTQYF. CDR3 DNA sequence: TGTGCCAGCAGCCACCTCGGCGGGGGCACAGATACGCAGTATTTT.

This chain's CDR3 is CATQGSSGNTIYF. In DNA form, the CDR3 reads TGTGCGACGCAGGGTAGCTCTGGAAACACCATATATTTT. The rearrangement links TRBV18 to TRBJ1-3, with a tentative D call TRBD1 (5 bases). CDR1 and CDR2 (germline): KGHSH, LQKENI. The CDR3 consists of 13 residues.

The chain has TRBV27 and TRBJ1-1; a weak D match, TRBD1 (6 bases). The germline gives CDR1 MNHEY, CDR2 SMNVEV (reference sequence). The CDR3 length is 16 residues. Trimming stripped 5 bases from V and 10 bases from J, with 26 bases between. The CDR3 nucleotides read TGTGCCAGCAGTGAACGATCGACAGGAATCTCCCAGGGAGCTTTCTTT. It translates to CASSERSTGISQGAFF.

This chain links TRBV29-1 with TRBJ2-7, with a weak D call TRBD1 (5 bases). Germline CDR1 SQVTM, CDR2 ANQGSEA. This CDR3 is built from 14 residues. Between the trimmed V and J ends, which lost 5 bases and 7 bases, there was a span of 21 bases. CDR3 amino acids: CSVLITDRPREQYF. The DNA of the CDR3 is TGCAGCGTTCTGATTACCGACAGACCTCGGGAGCAGTACTTC.

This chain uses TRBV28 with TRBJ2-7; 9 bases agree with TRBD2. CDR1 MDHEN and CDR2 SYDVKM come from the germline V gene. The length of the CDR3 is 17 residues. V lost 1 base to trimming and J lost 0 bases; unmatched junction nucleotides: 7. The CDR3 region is CASSLSPGSGSSYEQYF. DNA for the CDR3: TGTGCCAGCAGTTTATCGCCTGGTAGCGGGAGCTCCTACGAGCAGTACTTC.

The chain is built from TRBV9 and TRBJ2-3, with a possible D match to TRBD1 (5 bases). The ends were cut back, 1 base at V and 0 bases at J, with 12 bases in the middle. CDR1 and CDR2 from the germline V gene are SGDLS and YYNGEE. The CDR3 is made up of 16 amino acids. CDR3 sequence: CASSVREGVSTDTQYF. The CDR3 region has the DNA TGTGCCAGCAGCGTAAGAGAAGGGGTGAGCACAGATACGCAGTATTTT.

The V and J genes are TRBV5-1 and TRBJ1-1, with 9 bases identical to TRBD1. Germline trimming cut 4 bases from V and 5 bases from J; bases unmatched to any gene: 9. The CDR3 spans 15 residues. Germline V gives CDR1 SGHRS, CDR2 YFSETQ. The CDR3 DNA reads TGCGCCAGCAGCGACAGGGACAGGGTTAAGACTGAAGCTTTCTTT. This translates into CASSDRDRVKTEAFF.

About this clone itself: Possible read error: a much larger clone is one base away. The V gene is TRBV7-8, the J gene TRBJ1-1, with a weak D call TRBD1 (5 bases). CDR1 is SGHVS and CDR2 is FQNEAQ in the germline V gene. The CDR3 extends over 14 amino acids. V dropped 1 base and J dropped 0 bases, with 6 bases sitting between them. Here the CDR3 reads CASSLGQMNTEAFF. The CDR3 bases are TGTGCCAGCAGCTTAGGACAGATGAACACTGAAGCTTTCTTT.

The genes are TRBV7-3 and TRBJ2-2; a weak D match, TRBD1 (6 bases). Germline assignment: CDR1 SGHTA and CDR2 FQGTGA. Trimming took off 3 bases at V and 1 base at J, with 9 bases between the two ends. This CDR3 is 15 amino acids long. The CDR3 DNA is TGTGCCAGCAGCTTGAGAGGGGGGAACACCGGGGAGCTGTTTTTT. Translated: CASSLRGGNTGELFF.

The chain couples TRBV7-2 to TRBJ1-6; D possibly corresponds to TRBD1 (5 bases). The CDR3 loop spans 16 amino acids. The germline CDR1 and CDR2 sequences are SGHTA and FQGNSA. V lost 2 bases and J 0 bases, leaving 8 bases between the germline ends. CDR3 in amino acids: CASSLYRSSYNSPLHF. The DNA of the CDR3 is TGTGCCAGCAGCTTATACAGGAGCTCCTATAATTCACCCCTCCACTTT.